These T cell receptor beta chains were read from a single sample in a study of blood T cells in healthy people across ages. TCRdb re-analysed the 5' RACE reads in MiXCR, keeping a single row per CDR3 protein. The sample has roughly 720,000 distinct CDR3 sequences; less than 70% are singletons. Input material: blood. The source of these receptors is a man at least 80 years old in good health. CDR3s include the opening cysteine and the closing phenylalanine or tryptophan. D genes are given only for firm matches. Where a row states a size, it is once, few, many or the class of an expanded clone; other rows omit it.

d_call: NA
j_call: TRBJ1-2
clone_size: NA
v_call: TRBV24-1
cdr3_nt: TGTGCCACCGCCGAAGTTGGGGGAAACGGCTACACCTTC
cdr3_aa: CATAEVGGNGYTF

d_call: NA
j_call: TRBJ1-5
clone_size: NA
v_call: TRBV24-1
cdr3_nt: TGTGCCACCAGTGATTTCTCCGGGGATGGGAAGCCCCAGCATTTT
cdr3_aa: CATSDFSGDGKPQHF

d_call: TRBD2
j_call: TRBJ2-7
clone_size: NA
v_call: TRBV5-5
cdr3_nt: TGTGCCAGCAGCACTGGACTAGCGGGCCTCTACGGGCAGTACTTC
cdr3_aa: CASSTGLAGLYGQYF

d_call: NA
j_call: TRBJ1-4
clone_size: NA
v_call: TRBV4-2
cdr3_nt: TGTGCCAGCAGCCAAGAGACAGCCCGGGTAGAAAAACTGTTTTTT
cdr3_aa: CASSQETARVEKLFF

d_call: NA
j_call: TRBJ1-2
clone_size: few
v_call: TRBV13
cdr3_nt: TGTGCCAGCAGCCCGACGAGGGCTGGAGGCTATGGCTACACCTTC
cdr3_aa: CASSPTRAGGYGYTF

d_call: TRBD2
j_call: TRBJ2-1
clone_size: once
v_call: TRBV24-1
cdr3_nt: TGTGCCACCAGTGAGACTAGCCCCCTAACCTACAATGAGCAGTTCTTC
cdr3_aa: CATSETSPLTYNEQFF

d_call: TRBD1
j_call: TRBJ1-1
clone_size: NA
v_call: TRBV10-3
cdr3_nt: TGTGCCATCAGTGAGGGAACAGGGGTGCTGTTGACTGAAGCTTTCTTT
cdr3_aa: CAISEGTGVLLTEAFF

d_call: NA
j_call: TRBJ2-1
clone_size: few
v_call: TRBV12-3/TRBV12-4
cdr3_nt: TGTGCCAGCAGTTTGCTAGCTTTGCATGAGCAGTTCTTC
cdr3_aa: CASSLLALHEQFF

d_call: NA
j_call: TRBJ1-1
clone_size: few
v_call: TRBV6-1
cdr3_nt: TGTGCCAGCAGTCCCCAGGGTCCCACTGAAGCTTTCTTT
cdr3_aa: CASSPQGPTEAFF

d_call: NA
j_call: TRBJ2-7
clone_size: NA
v_call: TRBV2
cdr3_nt: TGTGCCAGCAGTGATAGGATTAGGGCGTCCTACGAGCAGTACTTC
cdr3_aa: CASSDRIRASYEQYF

d_call: NA
j_call: TRBJ1-2
clone_size: NA
v_call: TRBV12-3/TRBV12-4
cdr3_nt: TGTGCCAGCAGGCCCCCCGCCTACTATGGCTACACCTTC
cdr3_aa: CASRPPAYYGYTF

d_call: NA
j_call: TRBJ2-1
clone_size: few
v_call: TRBV5-1
cdr3_nt: TGCGCCAGCAGCTTGGGTGGCAGGGCGAGCAATGAGCAGTTCTTC
cdr3_aa: CASSLGGRASNEQFF

d_call: NA
j_call: TRBJ2-6
clone_size: few
v_call: TRBV3-1
cdr3_nt: TGTGCCAGCAGCCAAGAGAGGGCTGGGGCCAACGTCCTGACTTTC
cdr3_aa: CASSQERAGANVLTF

d_call: TRBD2
j_call: TRBJ2-3
clone_size: NA
v_call: TRBV15
cdr3_nt: TGTGCCACCAGCTCAAGGGGACTAGCGGGAGGGCCAGATACGCAGTATTTT
cdr3_aa: CATSSRGLAGGPDTQYF

d_call: NA
j_call: TRBJ2-1
clone_size: NA
v_call: TRBV7-9
cdr3_nt: TGTGCCAGCAGCCCCCGACGAGCGGTATACAATGAGCAGTTCTTC
cdr3_aa: CASSPRRAVYNEQFF

d_call: NA
j_call: TRBJ2-1
clone_size: NA
v_call: TRBV15
cdr3_nt: TGTGCCACCAGCAGAGATCCGAGCTCCTACAATGAGCAGTTCTTC
cdr3_aa: CATSRDPSSYNEQFF

d_call: NA
j_call: TRBJ2-6
clone_size: NA
v_call: TRBV11-2
cdr3_nt: TGTGCCAGCAGCCCGCAGAGTACTGGGGCCAACGTCCTGACTTTC
cdr3_aa: CASSPQSTGANVLTF

d_call: TRBD2
j_call: TRBJ2-3
clone_size: NA
v_call: TRBV3-1
cdr3_nt: TGTGCCAGCAGCCAAGGAAAAGCGGGATCTCATACGCAGTATTTT
cdr3_aa: CASSQGKAGSHTQYF

d_call: NA
j_call: TRBJ2-5
clone_size: NA
v_call: TRBV2
cdr3_nt: TGTGCCAGCAGATGGGGGGCAGAGACCCAGTACTTC
cdr3_aa: CASRWGAETQYF

d_call: NA
j_call: TRBJ1-1
clone_size: NA
v_call: TRBV3-1
cdr3_nt: TGTGCCAGCAGCCAAAGCGGTGCGAACACTGAAGCTTTCTTT
cdr3_aa: CASSQSGANTEAFF

d_call: TRBD2
j_call: TRBJ2-3
clone_size: NA
v_call: TRBV7-2
cdr3_nt: TGTGCCAGCGGTGACCGGGGGGGGCACAGATACGCGTATTTT
cdr3_aa: CASGDRGGHRYAYF

d_call: NA
j_call: TRBJ1-4
clone_size: once
v_call: TRBV2
cdr3_nt: TGTGCCAGCAGTGCCCAGGGAGATCACTCCGAAAAACTGTTTTTT
cdr3_aa: CASSAQGDHSEKLFF

d_call: TRBD2
j_call: TRBJ2-7
clone_size: NA
v_call: TRBV11-2
cdr3_nt: TGTGCCAGCAGTGATAGCGGGAGGGGGTCCTACGAGCAGTACTTC
cdr3_aa: CASSDSGRGSYEQYF

d_call: NA
j_call: TRBJ2-1
clone_size: NA
v_call: TRBV4-2
cdr3_nt: TGTGCCAGCAGCCAAGATCTAGGACGGTACGAGCAGTTCTTC
cdr3_aa: CASSQDLGRYEQFF

d_call: NA
j_call: TRBJ2-7
clone_size: NA
v_call: TRBV5-1
cdr3_nt: TGCGCCAGCAGCTTGACAGCCCCAGGTTACAATGAGCAGTACTTC
cdr3_aa: CASSLTAPGYNEQYF

d_call: NA
j_call: TRBJ2-1
clone_size: few
v_call: TRBV11-2
cdr3_nt: TGTGCCAGTCGACGCGGGACCTACAATGAGCAGTTCTTC
cdr3_aa: CASRRGTYNEQFF

d_call: NA
j_call: TRBJ2-1
clone_size: many
v_call: TRBV7-2
cdr3_nt: TGTGCCAGCAGCTTAGACGCCTTCTCCTACAATGAGCAGTTCTTC
cdr3_aa: CASSLDAFSYNEQFF

d_call: NA
j_call: TRBJ1-4
clone_size: few
v_call: TRBV4-1
cdr3_nt: TGCGCCAGCAGCCAAGTTACAGTAGGAAAACTGTTTTTT
cdr3_aa: CASSQVTVGKLFF

d_call: NA
j_call: TRBJ2-3
clone_size: few
v_call: TRBV20-1
cdr3_nt: TGCAGTGCTAGGATGGGGCCTAGCACAGATACGCAGTATTTT
cdr3_aa: CSARMGPSTDTQYF

d_call: TRBD2
j_call: TRBJ2-3
clone_size: NA
v_call: TRBV7-2
cdr3_nt: TGTGCCAGCAGCCCAAGACTAGCGGGAGGGCCGAGGTCGTATTTT
cdr3_aa: CASSPRLAGGPRSYF

d_call: TRBD2
j_call: TRBJ2-7
clone_size: NA
v_call: TRBV28
cdr3_nt: TGTGCCAGCAGTCCAGGACTAGCGGGAGTCATTACTACCTACGAGCAGTACTTC
cdr3_aa: CASSPGLAGVITTYEQYF

d_call: TRBD2
j_call: TRBJ2-5
clone_size: NA
v_call: TRBV27
cdr3_nt: TGTGCCAGCAGTTCACAATTAGCTAGCGGGAGTGAGACCCAGTACTTC
cdr3_aa: CASSSQLASGSETQYF

d_call: NA
j_call: TRBJ2-3
clone_size: NA
v_call: TRBV5-4
cdr3_nt: TGTGCCAGCAAATCCGGCCTTACTAGCACAGATACGCAGTATTTT
cdr3_aa: CASKSGLTSTDTQYF

d_call: NA
j_call: TRBJ1-1
clone_size: few
v_call: TRBV2
cdr3_nt: TGTGCCAGCAAGGCAGGCGCGAACACTGAAGCTTTCTTT
cdr3_aa: CASKAGANTEAFF

d_call: TRBD2
j_call: TRBJ2-7
clone_size: NA
v_call: TRBV20-1
cdr3_nt: TGCAGTGCTAGAGATCCCAGCGGGAGGATGGGACCCCTTGGCGAGCAGTACTTC
cdr3_aa: CSARDPSGRMGPLGEQYF

d_call: TRBD2
j_call: TRBJ2-2
clone_size: NA
v_call: TRBV24-1
cdr3_nt: TGTGCCACCAGTGATGTAGCGGGAGGAGCCGGGGAGCTGTTTTTT
cdr3_aa: CATSDVAGGAGELFF

d_call: NA
j_call: TRBJ2-6
clone_size: NA
v_call: TRBV5-1
cdr3_nt: TGCGCCAGCAGCTTGCAGAACTCTGGGGCCAACGTCCTGACTTTC
cdr3_aa: CASSLQNSGANVLTF

d_call: TRBD2
j_call: TRBJ2-6
clone_size: few
v_call: TRBV7-9
cdr3_nt: TGTGCCAGCAGCCTTTTCCGGACTAGCCCCCTCTCTGGGGCCAACGTCCTGACTTTC
cdr3_aa: CASSLFRTSPLSGANVLTF

d_call: NA
j_call: TRBJ2-1
clone_size: NA
v_call: TRBV11-2
cdr3_nt: TGTGCCAGCAGATTAGACCGTCTGGGGCTGAATGAGCAGTTCTTC
cdr3_aa: CASRLDRLGLNEQFF

d_call: NA
j_call: TRBJ2-3
clone_size: few
v_call: TRBV20-1
cdr3_nt: TGCAGTGCCGATACTGGGGTTAGCACAGATACGCAGTATTTT
cdr3_aa: CSADTGVSTDTQYF

d_call: NA
j_call: TRBJ1-5
clone_size: NA
v_call: TRBV20-1
cdr3_nt: TGCAGTGCTCGAGAGGGAAGTGGGAATCAGCCCCAGCATTTT
cdr3_aa: CSAREGSGNQPQHF

d_call: NA
j_call: TRBJ2-6
clone_size: NA
v_call: TRBV20-1
cdr3_nt: TGCAGCGGCTTTGGGGCCAACGTCCTGACTTTC
cdr3_aa: CSGFGANVLTF